This T cell receptor (beta chain) emerged from a study of cytomegalovirus exposure and HLA in healthy donors. Study-wide context: A subsequent analysis stated that the approximately 120 validation repertoires were run on the same platform as the approximately 610 first-cohort repertoires.

Sequencing used immunoSEQ multiplex PCR; TCRdb keeps in-frame clones, though not all of them. In the table there are 200,000 or so clones, about 93% of which are singletons. Study results and caveats: Overall, about 160 TCR beta chains were annotated as cytomegalovirus-associated. A subsequent analysis found that TCR clusters from the first cohort also tended to co-occur in the approximately 120 validation repertoires, with approximately 94% of cluster scores above 0. TCR sequences were mostly rare, though some public TCRs occurred in many donors.

Details on this clone: Its specificity is not known.

The receptor's source is a woman between 18 and 29 years old in good health and CMV-seronegative. Sequenced material: PBMCs.

DNA of the CDR3: TGTGCCAGCAGCTCGAGGCGCAGGGATGAGCAGTTCTTC. Translated: CASSSRRRDEQFF. This sequence joins TRBV7-2 and TRBJ2-1; D is perhaps TRBD1 (5 bases). In germline, CDR1 is SGHTA, CDR2 FQGNSA. The CDR3 contains 13 residues. V shed 4 bases and J shed 8 bases, with 12 bases lying between them.